These 19 T cell receptor beta chains were all obtained from the same sample, sequenced in a study of CD8+CD57+ T cells in acquired aplastic anemia. Investigators profiled TCR beta VDJ and CDR3 from genomic DNA template. TCRdb passed the reads through MiXCR, listing each CDR3 protein once. There are 200,000 to 300,000 distinct CDR3 sequences in the sample; less than 85% occur only once, and 40% to 50% lies in the top ten. Patients chosen for sequencing had shown CD8+CD57+ cell expansion by flow cytometry. Sequencing was performed on sorted CD4+, CD8+, or CD8+CD57+ T cells (not recorded which) from PBMCs. These receptors came from a human donor with aplastic anemia.

With respect to this clonotype: At one boundary the junction diverges from the germline segment, which might be a read error. Here the CDR3 reads CASSLAGTTNKKHF. DNA for the CDR3: TGTGCCAGCAGCTTAGCCGGGACAACTAATAAAAAACATTTT. The chain joins TRBV7-2 to TRBJ2-3; D possibly corresponds to TRBD1 (6 bases). The CDR3 covers 14 residues. In germline, CDR1 is SGHTA, CDR2 FQGNSA.

The chain couples TRBV13 to TRBJ2-1; the match to TRBD2 covers 9 bases. The CDR3 length is 15 residues. The germline V gene encodes CDR1 PRHDT and CDR2 FYEKMQ (reference sequence). The V segment lost 5 bases and the J segment 3 bases; nucleotides outside the gene matches: 5. The DNA of the CDR3 is TGTGCCAGCAGCCCCCGAGCGGGGGGCTACAATGAGCAGTTCTTC. Its protein is CASSPRAGGYNEQFF.

The rearrangement uses TRBV7-9 and TRBJ2-1; 7 bases fit TRBD2. The CDR3 runs 16 residues. The ends lost 5 bases at V and 8 bases at J; junction bases unmatched: 15. Per germline, CDR1 SEHNR and CDR2 FQNEAQ (reference sequence). CDR3 sequence: CASSHGIASGRDEQFF. For the CDR3, the DNA is TGTGCCAGCAGCCATGGTATCGCTAGCGGTCGGGATGAGCAGTTCTTC.

This CDR3 reads CASSFSTGGGKARYV. The CDR3 coding sequence is TGTGCCAGCAGCTTTTCGACGGGGGGGGGGAAAGCGAGGTACGTC. V and J are TRBV7-7 and TRBJ2-7; the match to TRBD2 covers 8 bases. V was pared by 3 bases and J by 12 bases, with 16 bases of the junction left unmatched. Germline V gene lookup returns CDR1 SSHAT and CDR2 FNYEAQ (reference sequence). This CDR3 has 15 residues.

Comment on this clonotype: In this CDR3 the conserved last residue, phenylalanine or tryptophan, is missing, so a read error is likely. The DNA is left out, because the CDR3 cannot be placed on it with certainty; the CDR3 is given as TCRdb lists it. The gene calls are TRBV7-8 and TRBJ2-3; TRBD1, the table's D call, lacks a check against the DNA. A total of 13 residues make up the CDR3, ends included. Germline V CDR1 and CDR2: SGHVS, FQNEAQ. The CDR3 here is CASGDGGSDTTYY.

The genes are TRBV7-9 and TRBJ1-6; D call uncertain. This CDR3 has 13 residues. Germline-derived CDR1 and CDR2 are SEHNR and FQNEAQ (reference sequence). Trimming removed 5 bases at V and 3 bases at J, with 5 bases between. CDR3 sequence reads: CASSPNYNSPLHF. The CDR3 coding sequence is TGTGCCAGCAGCCCAAACTATAATTCACCCCTCCACTTT.

The chain employs TRBV20-1 and TRBJ1-2; the D is unclear. This CDR3 is built from 11 residues. Deletions cut 0 bases from V and 8 bases from J, with 7 bases between. Germline assignment: CDR1 DFQATT and CDR2 SNEGSKA (reference sequence). The CDR3 sequence is CSARDNRGYTF. CDR3 coding DNA: TGCAGTGCTAGAGATAATCGGGGCTACACCTTC.

The chain uses TRBV7-8 and TRBJ2-7; D not resolved. The germline V and J ends were trimmed by 2 bases and 4 bases, with 24 bases remaining between them. The CDR3 spans 18 residues. Germline CDR1 SGHVS, CDR2 FQNEAQ. DNA of the CDR3: TGTGCCAGCAGCTTACATGCAGACGCCAATACCCTTTATTACGAGCAGTACGTC. This translates into CASSLHADANTLYYEQYV.

To note about this clonotype: Given the absence of the conserved phenylalanine or tryptophan at the CDR3 end, a read error is likely. Because the CDR3's place on the DNA is in doubt, the DNA is left out and the CDR3 is given as listed by TCRdb. The CDR3 loop is CASSFSGTLYC. J is TRBJ2-3 and V is TRBV7-9. The germline V gene encodes CDR1 SEHNR and CDR2 FQNEAQ (reference sequence). The CDR3 spans 11 residues, counting both ends.

The chain has TRBV7-4 and TRBJ1-3; D is unresolved. Germline V gives CDR1 SGHVT, CDR2 SQSDAQ. V lost 3 bases and J lost 9, with 18 bases in between. The CDR3 is 15 residues long. The CDR3 protein is CASSLGVAPGTTIYF. As DNA, the CDR3 is TGTGCCAGCAGCTTGGGCGTAGCTCCTGGTACCACCATATATTTT.

This clonotype came up a few times. This chain connects TRBV2 to TRBJ2-3; 7 nucleotides line up with TRBD2. This CDR3 has 15 residues. Germline CDR1 SNHLY, CDR2 FYNNEI. V shed 3 bases, J shed 1 base, and the junction held 4 bases outside the gene matches. CDR3 in amino acids: CASSEVSGGTDTQYF. The CDR3 nucleotides are TGTGCCAGCAGTGAGGTCAGCGGGGGCACAGATACGCAGTATTTT. Filled out from reference TRBV2 and TRBJ2-3, the complete variable domain reads EPEVTQTPSHQVTQMGQEVILRCVPISNHLYFYWYRQILGQKVEFLVSFYNNEISEKSEIFDDQFSVERPDGSNFTLKIRSTKLEDSAMYFCASSEVSGGTDTQYFGPGTRLTVL.

The chain joins TRBV9 to TRBJ1-1; D gene uncertain. Germline CDR1 reads SGDLS; CDR2 reads YYNGEE. This CDR3 is 16 amino acids long. Trimming left V 7 bases short and J 9 bases short, with 28 bases between. The CDR3 spells CASGGAPIIFTRQAFF. CDR3 in DNA: TGTGCCAGCGGAGGAGCTCCGATCATCTTTACCCGGCAAGCTTTCTTT.

The chain couples TRBV2 to TRBJ2-3; TRBD2 aligns across 7 bases. With 6 bases clipped from V and 7 bases from J, the junction kept 13 bases outside the gene matches. CDR1 and CDR2 (germline): SNHLY, FYNNEI. The CDR3 sequence is 15 residues long. CDR3 nucleotide sequence: TGTGCCAGCAGGGAGGGAGGACTAGACTTCTATACGCAGTATTTT. Protein sequence: CASREGGLDFYTQYF.

This clonotype has a single count. The chain combines TRBV7-2 with TRBJ1-1; 7 nucleotides agree with TRBD1. CDR1 is SGHTA and CDR2 is FQGNSA in the germline V gene. Losses at the gene ends were 3 bases for V and 11 bases for J; bases not matched to a gene: 15. This CDR3 contains 15 residues. The CDR3 spells CASSFDLTGNTVAFF. CDR3 sequence (DNA): TGTGCCAGCAGCTTTGATCTGACAGGGAACACTGTTGCTTTCTTT.

Here the CDR3 reads CASRKAENTHEQFF. DNA of the CDR3: TGTGCCAGCAGGAAGGCTGAAAACACCCATGAGCAGTTCTTC. The chain combines TRBV7-9 with TRBJ2-1; D gene ambiguous. Looked up from germline, CDR1 is SEHNR and CDR2 is FQNEAQ (reference sequence). The V gene lost 6 bases and the J gene lost 8 bases, with 17 bases spanning the gap. This CDR3 spans 14 amino acids.

For this clonotype: No DNA is shown, since the ends of the CDR3 on it are uncertain; the CDR3 is the one TCRdb lists. CDR3 protein: CASSVAAGADYF. The J gene is TRBJ2-3, the V gene TRBV7-2; the D call of TRBD1 is as the table states it, not checked on the DNA. With termini counted, the CDR3 has 12 amino acids. The germline CDR1 and CDR2 sequences are SGHTA and FQGNSA.

A word on this clonotype: A junction boundary mismatches the germline segment, possibly from a read error. The chain has TRBV7-3 and TRBJ2-3; D is unclear. CDR1 and CDR2 (germline): SGHTA, FQGTGA. This CDR3 has 13 residues. The CDR3: CASWERANAMEHF. The CDR3 DNA reads as TGTGCCAGCTGGGAACGGGCCAACGCCATGGAGCATTTT.

Worth noting for this clonotype: No conserved phenylalanine or tryptophan is present at the end of the CDR3, so a read error is the likely explanation. It is unclear where the CDR3 begins or ends on the DNA, so no DNA is shown, and the CDR3 is as TCRdb lists it. V gene TRBV2 combines with J gene TRBJ2-6; the DNA was not compared with TRBD1, the D call given in the table. Germline V gene sequence: CDR1 SNHLY, CDR2 FYNNEI. The CDR3 comprises 16 residues, both ends counted. CDR3 protein: CASSESYSNQPQHFGV.

The chain carries TRBV7-3 and TRBJ2-7; 7 bases are shared with TRBD2. CDR3 size: 15 residues. V was clipped by 3 bases and J by 9 bases; unmatched bases: 14. Germline lookup yields CDR1 SGHTA and CDR2 FQGTGA. In DNA form, the CDR3 reads TGTGCCAGCAGCTTGGGGGGGTGGGGCGGAGACGCGCAGTACGTC. Translating gives CASSLGGWGGDAQYV.